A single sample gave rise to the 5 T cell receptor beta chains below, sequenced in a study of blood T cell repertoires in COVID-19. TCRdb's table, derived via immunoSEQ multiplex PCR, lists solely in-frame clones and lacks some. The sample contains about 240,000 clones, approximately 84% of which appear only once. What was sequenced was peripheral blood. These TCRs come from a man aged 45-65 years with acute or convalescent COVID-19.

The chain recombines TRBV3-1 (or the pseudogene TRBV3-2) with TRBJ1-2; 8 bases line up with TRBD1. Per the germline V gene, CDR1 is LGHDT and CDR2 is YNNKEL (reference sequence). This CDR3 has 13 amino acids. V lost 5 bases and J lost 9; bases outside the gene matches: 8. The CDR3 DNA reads TGTGCCAGCAGCTCCGGACAGGGTACGAGCTACACCTTC. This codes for CASSSGQGTSYTF.

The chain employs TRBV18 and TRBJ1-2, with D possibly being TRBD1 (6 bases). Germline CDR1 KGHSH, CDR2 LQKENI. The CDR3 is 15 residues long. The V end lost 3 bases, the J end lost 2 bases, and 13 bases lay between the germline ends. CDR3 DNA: TGTGCCAGCTCACCCCGGGACACGAACAACTATGGCTACACCTTC. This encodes CASSPRDTNNYGYTF.

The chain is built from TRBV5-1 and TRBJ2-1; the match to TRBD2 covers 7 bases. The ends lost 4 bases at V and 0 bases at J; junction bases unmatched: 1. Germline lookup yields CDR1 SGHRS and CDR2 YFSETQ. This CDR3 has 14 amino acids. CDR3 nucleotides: TGCGCCAGCAGCCCGGGGGGCTCCTACAATGAGCAGTTCTTC. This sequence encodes CASSPGGSYNEQFF.

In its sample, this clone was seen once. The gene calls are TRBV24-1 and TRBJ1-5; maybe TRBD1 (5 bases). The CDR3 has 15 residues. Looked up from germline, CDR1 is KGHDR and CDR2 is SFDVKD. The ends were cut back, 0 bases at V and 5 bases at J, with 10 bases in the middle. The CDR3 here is CATSDLGGDHQPQHF. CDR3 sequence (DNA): TGTGCCACCAGTGATTTGGGGGGGGACCATCAGCCCCAGCATTTT.

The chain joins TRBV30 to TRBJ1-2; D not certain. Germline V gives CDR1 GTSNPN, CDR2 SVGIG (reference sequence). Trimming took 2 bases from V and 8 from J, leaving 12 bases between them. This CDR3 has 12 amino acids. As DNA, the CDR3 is TGTGCCTGGAGTAAGTTGGTAGCCGGCTACACCTTC. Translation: CAWSKLVAGYTF.